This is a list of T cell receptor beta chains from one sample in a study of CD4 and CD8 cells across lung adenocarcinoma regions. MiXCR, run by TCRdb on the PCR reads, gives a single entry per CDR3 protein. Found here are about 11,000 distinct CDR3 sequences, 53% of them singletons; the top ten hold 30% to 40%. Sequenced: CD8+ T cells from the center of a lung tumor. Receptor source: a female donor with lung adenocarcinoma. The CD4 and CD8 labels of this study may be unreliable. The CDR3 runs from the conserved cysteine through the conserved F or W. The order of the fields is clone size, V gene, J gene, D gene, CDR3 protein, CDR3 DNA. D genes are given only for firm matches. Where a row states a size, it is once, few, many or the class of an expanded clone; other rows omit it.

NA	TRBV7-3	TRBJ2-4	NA	CAWGVTPKDTQYF	TGTGCCTGGGGGGTGACGCCCAAAGATACTCAGTACTTC
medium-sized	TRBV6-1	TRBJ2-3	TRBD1	CASSEAGTGVGDTQYF	TGTGCCAGCAGTGAAGCCGGGACAGGGGTTGGGGATACGCAGTATTTT
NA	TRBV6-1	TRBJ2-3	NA	CASSRAVSTDAQYF	TGTGCCAGCAGCCGCGCTGTGAGCACCGATGCGCAGTATTTT
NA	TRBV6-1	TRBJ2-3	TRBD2	CASSQTSGRGQETQYF	TGTGCCAGCAGCCAGACTAGCGGCCGTGGCCAAGAGACCCAGTATTTC
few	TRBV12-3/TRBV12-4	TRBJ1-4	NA	CASSLYGEKLFF	TGTGCCAGCAGTTTATACGGTGAAAAACTGTTTTTT
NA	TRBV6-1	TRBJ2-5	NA	CACCAGTGGRDRETQYF	TGTGCCTGCTGTGCGGGGACCGGGGGCCGTGACCGAGAGACGCAGTACTTC
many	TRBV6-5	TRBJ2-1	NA	CASMFWRGVQFF	TGTGCCAGCATGTTCTGGCGAGGGGTGCAGTTCTTC
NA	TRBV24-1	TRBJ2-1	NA	CATSDPTGTMENEQFF	TGTGCCACCAGTGATCCCACCGGGACAATGGAGAATGAGCAGTTCTTC
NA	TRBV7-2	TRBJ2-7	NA	CASSVTGTSLSYEQYF	TGTGCCAGCAGCGTGACTGGGACTTCCCTCTCCTACGAGCAGTACTTC
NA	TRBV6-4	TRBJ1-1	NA	CASKVGSNTEAFF	TGTGCCAGCAAGGTGGGATCGAACACTGAAGCTTTCTTT
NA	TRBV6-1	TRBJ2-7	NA	CASSPTRDTSYEQYF	TGTGCCAGCAGTCCAACCCGGGACACTTCCTACGAGCAGTACTTC
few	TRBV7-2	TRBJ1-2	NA	CASSLASLTGNYGYTF	TGTGCCAGCAGCTTAGCCTCTCTTACTGGGAACTATGGCTACACCTTC
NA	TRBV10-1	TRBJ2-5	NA	CASSEGLAGGDQETQYF	TGCGCCAGCTCCGAGGGGCTCGCGGGCGGTGACCAAGAGACCCAGTACTTC
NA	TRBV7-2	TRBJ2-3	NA	CASSLYRSDTQYF	TGTGCCAGCAGCTTATACAGGTCTGATACGCAGTATTTT
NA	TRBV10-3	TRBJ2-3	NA	CATGPRGGGQDTQYF	TGTGCCACGGGTCCGAGGGGGGGGGGCCAAGATACGCAGTACTTT
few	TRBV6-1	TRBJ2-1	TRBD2	CASSERSGGRSEQFF	TGTGCCAGCAGTGAAAGGAGTGGCGGGAGGTCTGAGCAGTTCTTC
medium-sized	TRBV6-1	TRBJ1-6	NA	CASSEAVEKYNSPLHF	TGTGCCAGCAGTGAAGCGGTCGAGAAGTATAATTCACCCCTCCACTTT
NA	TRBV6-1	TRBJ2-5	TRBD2	CASSAGGDDYLRYF	TGTGCCAGCAGTGCGGGAGGGGATGACTACCTTAGGTACTTC
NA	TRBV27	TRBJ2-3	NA	CASSLSIGRGSDTQYF	TGTGCCAGCAGTTTATCGATTGGAAGGGGGTCAGATACGCAGTATTTT
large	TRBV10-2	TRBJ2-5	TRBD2	CASRPPGLAGTYQETQYF	TGCGCCAGCAGACCGCCGGGACTAGCGGGGACGTACCAAGAGACCCAGTACTTC
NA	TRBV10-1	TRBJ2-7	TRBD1	CASRTPRQGSYEQYF	TGCGCCAGCAGAACCCCTAGACAGGGATCCTACGAGCAGTACTTC
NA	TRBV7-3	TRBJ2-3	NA	CASSPGSTDTQYF	TGTGCCAGCAGCCCCGGAAGCACAGATACGCAGTATTTT
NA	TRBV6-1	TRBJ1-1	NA	CASSEQGRMNTEAFF	TGTGCCAGCAGTGAACAAGGGCGTATGAACACTGAAGCTTTCTTT
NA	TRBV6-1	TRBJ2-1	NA	CASSQVRGGEQFF	TGTGCCAGCAGCCAAGTGAGGGGCGGTGAGCAGTTCTTC
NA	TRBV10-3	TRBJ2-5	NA	CGTGVGGRDQETQYF	TGTGGCACGGGTGTCGGGGGCCGTGACCAAGAGACCCAGTACTTC
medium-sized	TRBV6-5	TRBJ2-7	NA	CASSYSDRGRQYF	TGTGCCAGCAGTTACTCGGACCGAGGAAGGCAGTACTTC